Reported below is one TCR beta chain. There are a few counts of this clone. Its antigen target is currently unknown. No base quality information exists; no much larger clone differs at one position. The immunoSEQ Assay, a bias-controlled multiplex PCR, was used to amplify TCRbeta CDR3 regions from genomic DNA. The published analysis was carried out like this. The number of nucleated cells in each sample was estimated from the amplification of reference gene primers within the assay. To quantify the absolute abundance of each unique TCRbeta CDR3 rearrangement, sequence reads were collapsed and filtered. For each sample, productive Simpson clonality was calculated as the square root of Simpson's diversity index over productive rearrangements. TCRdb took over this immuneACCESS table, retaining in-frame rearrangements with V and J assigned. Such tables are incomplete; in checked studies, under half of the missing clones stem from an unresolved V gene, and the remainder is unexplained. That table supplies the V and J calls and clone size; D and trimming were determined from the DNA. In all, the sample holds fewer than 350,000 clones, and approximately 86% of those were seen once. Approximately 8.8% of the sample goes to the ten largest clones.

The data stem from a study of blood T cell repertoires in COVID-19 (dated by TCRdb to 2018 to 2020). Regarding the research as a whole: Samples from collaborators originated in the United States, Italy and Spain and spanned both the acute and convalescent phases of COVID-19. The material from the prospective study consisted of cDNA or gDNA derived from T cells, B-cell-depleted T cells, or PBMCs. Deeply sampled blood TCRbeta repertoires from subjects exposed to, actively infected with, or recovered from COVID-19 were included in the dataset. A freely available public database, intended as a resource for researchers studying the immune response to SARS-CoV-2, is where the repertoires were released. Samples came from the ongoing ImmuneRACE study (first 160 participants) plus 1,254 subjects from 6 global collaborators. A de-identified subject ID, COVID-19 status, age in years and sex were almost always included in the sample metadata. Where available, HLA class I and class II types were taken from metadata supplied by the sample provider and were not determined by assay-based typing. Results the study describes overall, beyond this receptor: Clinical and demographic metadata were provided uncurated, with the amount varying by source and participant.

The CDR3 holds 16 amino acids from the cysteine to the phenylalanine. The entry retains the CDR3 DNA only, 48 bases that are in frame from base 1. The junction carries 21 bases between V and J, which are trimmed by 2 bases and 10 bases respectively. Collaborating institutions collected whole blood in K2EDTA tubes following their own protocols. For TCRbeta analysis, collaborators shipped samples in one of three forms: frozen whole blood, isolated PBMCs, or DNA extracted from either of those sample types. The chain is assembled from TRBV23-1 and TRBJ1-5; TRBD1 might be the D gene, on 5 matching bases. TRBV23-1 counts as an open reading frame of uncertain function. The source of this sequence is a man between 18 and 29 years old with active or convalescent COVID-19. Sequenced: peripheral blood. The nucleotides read TGCGCCAGCAGTCAAGGGGCGCTCGTTGGTGATCTCCCCCAGCATTTT. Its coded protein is CASSQGALVGDLPQHF.